Listed here are 25 T cell receptor beta chains from one sample, sequenced in a study of blood T cell repertoires in COVID-19. The table came from immunoSEQ multiplex PCR; TCRdb's copy has only in-frame clones and leaves some out. The top ten clones hold about 9.4% of a sample with around 200,000 clones, roughly 84% of them seen once. Sequencing input: peripheral blood. These TCRs come from a woman older than 75 with acute or convalescent COVID-19.

The V call is TRBV30, the J call TRBJ2-4; D might be TRBD2 (6 bases). V was cut by 5 bases and J by 0 bases, with 11 bases left in between. Germline V gene lookup returns CDR1 GTSNPN and CDR2 SVGIG (reference sequence). CDR3 length: 14 residues. CDR3 DNA: TGTGCCTGGTGCAGGGAGGAAGCCAAAAACATTCAGTACTTC. This sequence encodes CAWCREEAKNIQYF.

This clone showed up just once. V is TRBV15 and J is TRBJ1-4; D uncertain. Trimming cost V 0 bases and J 2 bases, with 16 bases left between them. There are 18 residues in the CDR3. Germline CDR1 reads LNHNV; CDR2 reads YYDKDF (reference sequence). The CDR3 here is CATSRDQVFQSTNEKLFF. For the CDR3, the DNA is TGTGCCACCAGCAGAGATCAAGTCTTTCAGTCTACTAATGAAAAACTGTTTTTT.

The chain employs TRBV5-8 and TRBJ2-2, with TRBD2 matching 9 bases. V dropped 0 bases and J dropped 6; count of bases not matched to a gene: 0. The CDR3 is 14 amino acids. Per germline, CDR1 SGHTS and CDR2 YDEGEE. CDR3 sequence reads: CASSLGTSAGELFF. CDR3 DNA: TGTGCCAGCAGCTTGGGGACTAGCGCCGGGGAGCTGTTTTTT.

The chain joins TRBV7-9 to TRBJ1-1; 8 bases align to TRBD1. V shed 6 bases, J shed 1 base, and the junction held 10 bases outside the gene matches. This CDR3 has 16 amino acids. Germline V gene lookup returns CDR1 SEHNR and CDR2 FQNEAQ (reference sequence). As DNA, the CDR3 is TGTGCCAGCAGTTCAGCAGGGGGCGCGGGGAACACTGAAGCTTTCTTT. Protein: CASSSAGGAGNTEAFF.

The chain combines TRBV9 with TRBJ1-4, with D uncertain. Trimming stripped 0 bases from V and 5 bases from J, with 8 bases between. The CDR3 is 14 amino acids. CDR1 is SGDLS, CDR2 YYNGEE, per germline. The CDR3 loop is CASSVDGGNEKLFF. CDR3 nucleotides: TGTGCCAGCAGCGTAGATGGAGGGAATGAAAAACTGTTTTTT.

The chain combines TRBV18 with TRBJ2-4; tentatively, D is TRBD2 (6 bases). Trimming pared 0 bases from V and 9 bases from J, leaving 12 bases between. This CDR3 comprises 14 residues. The V gene's germline CDR1 is KGHSH and CDR2 LQKENI. CDR3 bases: TGTGCCAGCTCACCACCGGCGGGAATTGGCATTCAGTACTTC. Protein sequence: CASSPPAGIGIQYF.

The rearrangement joins TRBV7-9 to TRBJ2-2, with D tentatively TRBD2 (8 bases). The CDR3 runs to 16 residues. Germline V CDR1 and CDR2: SEHNR, FQNEAQ (reference sequence). V was cut by 4 bases and J by 5 bases, with 17 bases left in between. CDR3 amino acids: CASSSSTGTRTGELFF. The CDR3 nucleotides are TGTGCCAGCAGCTCTTCGACAGGGACTAGGACCGGGGAGCTGTTTTTT.

The chain combines TRBV4-1 with TRBJ2-3; 9 bases align to TRBD2. J was trimmed by 0 bases and V by 1 base; bases with no gene match: 8. This CDR3 has 18 residues. Germline CDR1 and CDR2: MGHRA and YSYEKL. The CDR3, as DNA: TGCGCCAGCAGCCAAGCGGGGAGCGGGGGGCCTAGCACAGATACGCAGTATTTT. This codes for CASSQAGSGGPSTDTQYF.

V usage is TRBV13 and J usage is TRBJ2-5, with 8 bases lining up with TRBD1. The V segment lost 0 bases and the J segment 5 bases; nucleotides outside the gene matches: 5. Germline CDR1 is PRHDT and CDR2 is FYEKMQ (reference sequence). The CDR3 totals 15 residues. CDR3 DNA: TGTGCCAGCAGCTTAGGGAGGACAGGGACGGAGACCCAGTACTTC. This encodes CASSLGRTGTETQYF.

CDR3 in amino acids: CASSQEWGLETQYF. CDR3 DNA sequence: TGCGCCAGCAGCCAAGAATGGGGGCTAGAGACCCAGTACTTC. The chain has TRBV4-3 and TRBJ2-5; a weak D match, TRBD1 (6 bases). There are 14 residues in the CDR3. Deletions cut 0 bases from V and 4 bases from J, with 9 bases between. Germline V gene lookup returns CDR1 LGHNA and CDR2 YSLEER.

The chain carries TRBV19 and TRBJ2-7; TRBD2 might be the D (5 bases). CDR1 is LNHDA, CDR2 SQIVND, per germline (reference sequence). The CDR3 has 13 amino acids. V lost 2 bases and J 3 bases, leaving 8 bases between the germline ends. The CDR3 spells CASSIQAGYEQYF. The DNA of the CDR3 is TGTGCCAGTAGTATACAGGCGGGCTACGAGCAGTACTTC.

This sequence joins TRBV5-6 and TRBJ2-1; D might be TRBD1 (6 bases). V gave up 1 base and J gave up 4 bases, with 15 bases separating them. Germline V gene sequence: CDR1 SGHDT, CDR2 YYEEEE. The CDR3 spans 16 residues. The CDR3 nucleotides read TGTGCCAGCAGCTTGTGGGGGACAAAAGTTTACAATGAGCAGTTCTTC. Translating gives CASSLWGTKVYNEQFF.

The V gene is TRBV7-9, the J gene TRBJ2-1; possibly TRBD1 for D (6 bases). This CDR3 region has 14 residues. V was cut by 4 bases and J by 14 bases, with 21 bases left in between. Per germline, CDR1 SEHNR and CDR2 FQNEAQ (reference sequence). The CDR3 reads CASSSSRDIRGKFF. As DNA, the CDR3 is TGTGCCAGCAGCTCGTCCCGGGACATTCGCGGAAAGTTCTTC.

The J gene is TRBJ1-1, the V gene TRBV27, with 10 bases fitting TRBD1. Germline values: CDR1 MNHEY, CDR2 SMNVEV (reference sequence). The CDR3 is 13 residues long. V shed 5 bases, J shed 12 bases, and the junction held 9 bases outside the gene matches. This CDR3 is CASSPLGTGETFF. CDR3 in DNA: TGTGCCAGCAGTCCGCTGGGGACAGGGGAGACTTTCTTT.

The chain couples TRBV19 to TRBJ1-2; D not resolved. The V end was cut by 3 bases, the J end by 3 bases, with 14 bases between. Germline V gene lookup returns CDR1 LNHDA and CDR2 SQIVND (reference sequence). This CDR3 region has 15 residues. As DNA, the CDR3 is TGTGCCAGTAGTATTTCGGGAGGTGACTACTATGGCTACACCTTC. The encoded protein is CASSISGGDYYGYTF.

The chain links TRBV24-1 to TRBJ2-2; TRBD2 might be the D (6 bases). V was shortened by 6 bases and J by 5 bases, with 12 bases between the two germline ends. The CDR3 contains 14 residues. Germline CDR1 and CDR2: KGHDR and SFDVKD. The CDR3 reads CATSLGGITGELFF. Written as DNA, the CDR3 is TGTGCCACCAGTCTCGGGGGTATAACCGGGGAGCTGTTTTTT.

The chain is built from TRBV19 and TRBJ1-1; D gene unclear. The CDR3 extends over 15 amino acids. The V gene's germline CDR1 is LNHDA and CDR2 SQIVND (reference sequence). Trimming left V 1 base short and J 2 bases short, with 11 bases between. The CDR3 coding sequence is TGTGCCAGTAGTATAGCTCACAGAAAAAACACTGAAGCTTTCTTT. Its protein product is CASSIAHRKNTEAFF.

The chain links TRBV3-1 (or the pseudogene TRBV3-2) to TRBJ2-7, with TRBD1 matching over 10 bases. This CDR3 has 14 amino acids. Germline values: CDR1 LGHDT, CDR2 YNNKEL (reference sequence). With 1 base clipped from V and 3 bases from J, the junction kept 0 bases outside the gene matches. The CDR3 region is CASSQGDRGYEQYF. The CDR3, as DNA: TGTGCCAGCAGCCAAGGGGACAGGGGCTACGAGCAGTACTTC.

This clone appeared once. The chain couples TRBV15 to TRBJ2-7; D perhaps matches TRBD2 (6 bases). The germline V gene encodes CDR1 LNHNV and CDR2 YYDKDF (reference sequence). The V end was cut by 3 bases, the J end by 4 bases, with 16 bases between. The CDR3 has 15 amino acids. CDR3 nucleotide sequence: TGTGCCACCAGCAGGACCCCGGAGGGTCTTTACGAGCAGTACTTC. It is translated as CATSRTPEGLYEQYF.

The V call is TRBV7-3, the J call TRBJ2-1; 11 positions match TRBD1. Unmatched junction bases numbered 9, after V lost 5 bases and J lost 6 bases. Looked up from germline, CDR1 is SGHTA and CDR2 is FQGTGA. The CDR3 has 16 amino acids. This chain's CDR3 is CASSNPGQGAFNEQFF. CDR3 nucleotides: TGTGCCAGCAGCAACCCAGGACAGGGGGCGTTCAATGAGCAGTTCTTC. Full variable domain (outside the CDR3, taken from reference TRBV7-3 and TRBJ2-1): GAGVSQTPSNKVTEKGKYVELRCDPISGHTALYWYRQSLGQGPEFLIYFQGTGAADDSGLPNDRFFAVRPEGSVSTLKIQRTERGDSAVYLCASSNPGQGAFNEQFFGPGTRLTVL.

The V gene is TRBV6-5, the J gene TRBJ1-2, with D possibly TRBD1 on 6 matching bases. The germline V gene encodes CDR1 MNHEY and CDR2 SVGAGI. Trimming took 5 bases from V and 8 from J, leaving 12 bases between them. This CDR3 region has 12 residues. The CDR3 DNA reads TGTGCCAGCAGTCAAACAGGGTTGGGCTACACCTTC. This codes for CASSQTGLGYTF.

The V call is TRBV2, the J call TRBJ1-6, with 9 bases matching TRBD1. CDR3 length: 19 amino acids. Unmatched junction bases numbered 14, after V lost 6 bases and J lost 2 bases. CDR1 and CDR2 from the germline V gene are SNHLY and FYNNEI. The CDR3 DNA sequence: TGTGCCAGCAGAAGACTTGCGACAGGGACAGGGACCTATAATTCACCCCTCCACTTT. It yields the protein CASRRLATGTGTYNSPLHF.

This chain links TRBV5-1 with TRBJ2-2; perhaps TRBD1 as D (6 bases). CDR3 size: 16 residues. V gave up 4 bases and J gave up 1 base, with 14 bases separating them. Germline V gene sequence: CDR1 SGHRS, CDR2 YFSETQ. CDR3 sequence reads: CASSLTGSGNTGELFF. The CDR3, as DNA: TGCGCCAGCAGCCTCACAGGGTCGGGGAACACCGGGGAGCTGTTTTTT.

The table lists this clone with a few counts. The chain links TRBV27 to TRBJ1-5; 7 positions match TRBD1. Per the germline V gene, CDR1 is MNHEY and CDR2 is SMNVEV (reference sequence). The V segment lost 4 bases and the J segment 6 bases; nucleotides outside the gene matches: 6. This CDR3 has 14 residues. Here the CDR3 DNA reads TGTGCCAGCAGTTCAGGGGGGTCGGTTCAGCCCCAGCATTTT. This gives the protein CASSSGGSVQPQHF.

The V and J genes are TRBV6-4 and TRBJ2-7; tentatively, D is TRBD1 (6 bases). The CDR3 is made up of 15 amino acids. The germline V gene has CDR1 MRHNA and CDR2 SNTAGT. Trimming removed 3 bases at V and 0 bases at J, with 12 bases between. CDR3 in DNA: TGTGCCAGCAGTGATGAAGACAGGAACTCCTACGAGCAGTACTTC. Encoded protein: CASSDEDRNSYEQYF.